There are a few counts of the clone carrying this TCR beta chain. Its antigen is unknown. The entry originates in a study of cytomegalovirus exposure and HLA in healthy donors. Vbeta (60) and Jbeta (13) primers were used in the PCR. Repertoires were generated with immunoSEQ multiplex PCR, while TCRdb's copy carries only in-frame clones and drops some. The repertoire consists of roughly 200,000 clones, with roughly three quarters occurring once and the leading ten covering about 1.5%. Study-wide findings and caveats: Analysis was carried out at a later point, and it linked a missense DCLRE1C variant to TCR beta V- and J-gene trimming. Sequencing had likely introduced a cluster of highly shared sequence variants as an artifact.

This CDR3 region has 15 residues. The ends were cut back, 1 base at V and 3 bases at J, with 10 bases in the middle. Germline-derived CDR1 and CDR2 are SGHKS and YYEKEE (reference sequence). This receptor was obtained from a man between 50 and 59 years old in good health and CMV-seronegative. The sample was PBMCs. The chain couples TRBV5-5 to TRBJ1-4, with D uncertain. CDR3 protein: CASSLRESANEKLFF. Written as DNA, the CDR3 is TGTGCCAGCAGCTTGAGGGAGTCGGCTAATGAAAAACTGTTTTTT.